What follows are 22 T cell receptor beta chains derived from one specimen sequenced in a study of blood T cell repertoires in COVID-19. TCRdb's copy holds only in-frame clones and misses some; the assay was immunoSEQ multiplex PCR. The table has 110,000 or so clones, less than 85% seen once. The specimen was peripheral blood. The origin of the receptors is a middle-aged man with acute or convalescent COVID-19.

This clone has a handful of counts. The chain uses TRBV5-5 and TRBJ1-1; 10 bases line up with TRBD1. Trimming removed 4 bases from V and 5 bases from J; junction bases left unmatched: 5. Germline V CDR1 and CDR2: SGHKS, YYEKEE (reference sequence). This CDR3 is 14 amino acids long. CDR3 DNA sequence: TGTGCCAGCAGCCCTAGACAGGGGGCAACTGAAGCTTTCTTT. Amino acids: CASSPRQGATEAFF.

A note on this clone: The sample holds other DNA sequences that translate to the same CDR3. V gene TRBV19 combines with J gene TRBJ1-5; possible D gene TRBD1, 5 bases. Germline assignment: CDR1 LNHDA and CDR2 SQIVND (reference sequence). With 5 bases removed from V and 0 bases from J, the gap between germline ends came to 8 bases. The CDR3 is 14 amino acids. The CDR3 loop is CASSWGGSNQPQHF. CDR3 in DNA: TGTGCCAGTAGTTGGGGCGGTAGCAATCAGCCCCAGCATTTT.

This chain uses TRBV12-3 or TRBV12-4 with TRBJ1-1; D perhaps matches TRBD1 (5 bases). The CDR3 is made up of 13 amino acids. The ends were cut back, 6 bases at V and 2 bases at J, with 10 bases in the middle. CDR3 coding DNA: TGTGCCAGCAGCTCGGGGGGTAACACTGAAGCTTTCTTT. Protein sequence: CASSSGGNTEAFF.

This clone was picked up a small number of times. The V gene is TRBV6-5, the J gene TRBJ2-1; 13 nucleotides match TRBD2. This CDR3 has 15 residues. V shed 5 bases, J shed 5 bases, and the junction held 3 bases outside the gene matches. Germline V lookup: CDR1 MNHEY, CDR2 SVGAGI. The CDR3 loop reads CASSPGTSGDNEQFF. The CDR3 region has the DNA TGTGCCAGCAGTCCCGGGACTAGCGGGGACAATGAGCAGTTCTTC.

The chain couples TRBV24-1 to TRBJ1-2; 7 nucleotides line up with TRBD1. CDR3 length: 14 amino acids. Per the germline V gene, CDR1 is KGHDR and CDR2 is SFDVKD. The trim removed 4 bases at V and 2 bases at J, leaving 3 bases unmatched. Written as DNA, the CDR3 is TGTGCCACCAGTGACTCGACAGGGAACTATGGCTACACCTTC. Translated, it gives CATSDSTGNYGYTF.

The rearrangement uses TRBV7-6 and TRBJ1-6, with D perhaps TRBD1 (6 bases). V lost 2 bases, J lost 10 bases, and 15 bases lay in between. The CDR3 consists of 15 residues. In germline, CDR1 is SGHVS, CDR2 FNYEAQ. The DNA for the CDR3 is TGTGCCAGCAGCTTAACCGGGGGGCGTGAGTCACCCCTCCACTTT. Protein: CASSLTGGRESPLHF.

V and J are TRBV10-3 and TRBJ1-3; D is possibly TRBD1 (6 bases). V shed 7 bases and J shed 3 bases, with 10 bases lying between them. Germline CDR1 is ENHRY and CDR2 is SYGVKD. This CDR3 has 13 residues. The CDR3 loop is CAITPDSGNTIYF. The CDR3 bases are TGTGCCATCACCCCGGACAGTGGAAACACCATATATTTT.

This clone was counted only a few times. The chain joins TRBV10-3 to TRBJ1-5; D is undetermined. Germline-derived CDR1 and CDR2 are ENHRY and SYGVKD. CDR3 length equals 12 residues. V lost 8 bases, J lost 7 bases, and 12 bases lay in between. This CDR3 is CAIGEGRQPQHF. The CDR3 nucleotides read TGTGCCATCGGGGAGGGAAGGCAGCCCCAGCATTTT.

The rearrangement uses TRBV19 and TRBJ1-1; possibly TRBD1 for D (5 bases). The CDR3 length is 15 residues. Germline lookup yields CDR1 LNHDA and CDR2 SQIVND (reference sequence). Trimming stripped 3 bases from V and 2 bases from J, with 13 bases between. The chain's CDR3 is CASSITTAFNTEAFF. DNA for the CDR3: TGTGCCAGTAGTATCACGACAGCTTTCAACACTGAAGCTTTCTTT.

The DNA of the CDR3 is TGTGCCAGTAGTAGACTAGCGACAAACTCCTACGAGCAGTACTTC. It is translated as CASSRLATNSYEQYF. V gene TRBV19 combines with J gene TRBJ2-7; 8 bases map to TRBD2. Trimming removed 4 bases from V and 0 bases from J; junction bases left unmatched: 5. This CDR3 has 15 residues. CDR1 and CDR2 from the germline V gene are LNHDA and SQIVND (reference sequence).

DNA for the CDR3: TGTGCCAGCAGTAAACAGGTGGGACAAATTGAACAGTTCTTC. Residues: CASSKQVGQIEQFF. This sequence joins TRBV6-5 and TRBJ2-1; D perhaps matches TRBD1 (6 bases). Per the germline V gene, CDR1 is MNHEY and CDR2 is SVGAGI. V lost 5 bases to trimming and J lost 13 bases, with 21 bases between them. CDR3 length equals 14 residues.

This clone was seen at least ten times. The gene calls are TRBV5-1 and TRBJ2-1; 15 bases align to TRBD2. Trimming cost V 3 bases and J 7 bases; bases outside gene matches: 5. Germline loops: CDR1 SGHRS, CDR2 YFSETQ. This CDR3 is built from 16 residues. DNA of the CDR3: TGCGCCAGCAGCTCGGGACTAGCGGGAGGATCTAATGAGCAGTTCTTC. Its protein is CASSSGLAGGSNEQFF.

The V call is TRBV24-1, the J call TRBJ2-7; D is perhaps TRBD2 (7 bases). In germline, CDR1 is KGHDR, CDR2 SFDVKD. Trimming stripped 5 bases from V and 3 bases from J, with 16 bases between. The CDR3 loop spans 15 amino acids. The CDR3 region is CATSAHEGGGYEQYF. CDR3 sequence (DNA): TGTGCCACCAGTGCCCATGAAGGGGGGGGCTACGAGCAGTACTTC.

Only a few counts were recorded for this clone. This CDR3 fails to terminate in the conserved phenylalanine or tryptophan, so it likely reflects a read error. The DNA is omitted, as the CDR3 cannot be located on it reliably, and the CDR3 follows TCRdb's listing. The chain uses TRBV5-1 and TRBJ1-6; no DNA check was done on the table's D call, TRBD1. CDR1 is SGHRS, CDR2 YFSETQ, per germline. With termini counted, the CDR3 has 11 amino acids. The CDR3 loop is CASRDRKRGWR.

V gene TRBV28 combines with J gene TRBJ1-3, with D perhaps matching TRBD1 (5 bases). CDR3 length equals 15 residues. In germline, CDR1 is MDHEN, CDR2 SYDVKM. V was trimmed by 4 bases and J by 4 bases, leaving 14 bases between them. The CDR3 nucleotides are TGTGCCAGCAGTTCGATTCAGGGATGGGGAAACACCATATATTTT. Protein product: CASSSIQGWGNTIYF.

DNA for the CDR3: TGTGCCAGTAGTATCAGCGCCTCGTATGAAAAACTGTTTTTT. Protein: CASSISASYEKLFF. The chain carries TRBV19 and TRBJ1-4, with no clear D. The length of the CDR3 is 14 residues. Germline V gene lookup returns CDR1 LNHDA and CDR2 SQIVND (reference sequence). The ends were cut back, 3 bases at V and 6 bases at J, with 11 bases in the middle. Variable domain in full (rest from reference TRBV19 and TRBJ1-4): DGGITQSPKYLFRKEGQNVTLSCEQNLNHDAMYWYRQDPGQGLRLIYYSQIVNDFQKGDIAEGYSVSREKKESFPLTVTSAQKNPTAFYLCASSISASYEKLFFGSGTQLSVL.

The CDR3 loop reads CASSLESSGPSGQFF. CDR3 nucleotides: TGTGCCAGCAGCTTAGAATCTAGCGGGCCCTCGGGGCAGTTCTTC. This rearrangement joins TRBV11-2 to TRBJ2-1, with TRBD2 identical over 8 bases. The CDR3 has 15 amino acids. The germline gives CDR1 SGHAT, CDR2 FQNNGV. After removal of 0 bases from V and 12 bases from J, the junction contained 10 bases not matched to a gene.

The V and J genes are TRBV9 and TRBJ2-2; D gene ambiguous. Germline loops: CDR1 SGDLS, CDR2 YYNGEE. The CDR3 loop spans 14 amino acids. V was shortened by 0 bases and J by 6 bases, with 9 bases between the two germline ends. The CDR3 DNA sequence: TGTGCCAGCAGCGTAGACAGTCTGCCCGGGGAGCTGTTTTTT. Protein sequence: CASSVDSLPGELFF.

V gene TRBV6-5 combines with J gene TRBJ1-6; a possible D gene is TRBD1 (6 bases). Germline CDR1 MNHEY, CDR2 SVGAGI. V lost 8 bases and J lost 8, with 16 bases in between. This CDR3 is 14 amino acids long. Here the CDR3 DNA reads TGTGCCAGCGTAACAGGGTCGTCGTATTCACCCCTCCACTTT. This encodes CASVTGSSYSPLHF.

Only a few counts were recorded for this clone. V and J are TRBV11-3 and TRBJ2-7, with D hard to call. Germline CDR1 reads SGHNT; CDR2 reads YENEEA. Deletions cut 5 bases from V and 6 bases from J, with 17 bases between. This CDR3 is built from 14 residues. For the CDR3, the DNA is TGTGCCAGCAGCCTCAGCGCCGAATCTCTCGAGCAGTACTTC. Translated, it gives CASSLSAESLEQYF. Supplemented by reference TRBV11-3 and TRBJ2-7, the full variable domain reads EAGVVQSPRYKIIEKKQPVAFWCNPISGHNTLYWYLQNLGQGPELLIRYENEEAVDDSQLPKDRFSAERLKGVDSTLKIQPAELGDSAVYLCASSLSAESLEQYFGPGTRLTVT.

The chain joins TRBV10-3 to TRBJ1-2; D ambiguous. V dropped 11 bases and J dropped 0 bases, with 13 bases sitting between them. The CDR3 is 13 amino acids. Germline CDR1 is ENHRY and CDR2 is SYGVKD. The CDR3 loop is CASDKGANYGYTF. CDR3 sequence (DNA): TGTGCCTCCGACAAAGGCGCTAACTATGGCTACACCTTC.

In nucleotides, the CDR3 is TGTGCCAGCAGCCAGTTGTCCCGGGACAGGGTGTTAAATGAAAAACTGTTTTTT. Protein product: CASSQLSRDRVLNEKLFF. V is TRBV7-8 and J is TRBJ1-4; 9 nucleotides match TRBD1. This CDR3 has 18 residues. Trimming removed 5 bases from V and 5 bases from J; junction bases left unmatched: 15. Germline loops: CDR1 SGHVS, CDR2 FQNEAQ.